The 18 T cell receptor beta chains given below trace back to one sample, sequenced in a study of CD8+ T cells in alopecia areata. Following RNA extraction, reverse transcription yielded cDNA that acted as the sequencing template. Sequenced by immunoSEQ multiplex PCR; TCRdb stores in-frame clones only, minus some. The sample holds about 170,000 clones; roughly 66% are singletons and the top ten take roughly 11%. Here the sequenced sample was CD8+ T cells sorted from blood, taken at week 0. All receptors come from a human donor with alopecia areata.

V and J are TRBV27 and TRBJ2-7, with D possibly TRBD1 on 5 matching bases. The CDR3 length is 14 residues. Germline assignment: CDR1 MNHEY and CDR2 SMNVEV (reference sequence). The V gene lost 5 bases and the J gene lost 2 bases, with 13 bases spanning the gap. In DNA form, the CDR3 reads TGTGCCAGCAGTCTACAGGATCCCACCTACGAGCAGTACTTC. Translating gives CASSLQDPTYEQYF.

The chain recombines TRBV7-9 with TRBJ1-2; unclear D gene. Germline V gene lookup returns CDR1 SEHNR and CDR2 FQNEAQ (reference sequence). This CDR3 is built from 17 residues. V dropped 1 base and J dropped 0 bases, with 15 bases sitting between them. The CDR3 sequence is CASSLVGLQLANYGYTF. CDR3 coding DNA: TGTGCCAGCAGCTTAGTCGGACTGCAACTTGCTAACTATGGCTACACCTTC.

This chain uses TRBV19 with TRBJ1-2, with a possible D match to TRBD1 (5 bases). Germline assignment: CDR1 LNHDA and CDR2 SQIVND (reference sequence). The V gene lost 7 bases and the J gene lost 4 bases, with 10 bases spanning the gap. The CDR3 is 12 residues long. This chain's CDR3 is CASTGRSYGYTF. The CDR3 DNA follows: TGTGCCAGTACAGGGAGATCCTATGGCTACACCTTC.

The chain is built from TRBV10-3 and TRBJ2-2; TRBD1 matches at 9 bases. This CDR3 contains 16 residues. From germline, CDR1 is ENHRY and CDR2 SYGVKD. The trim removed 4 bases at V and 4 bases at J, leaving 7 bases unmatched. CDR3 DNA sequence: TGTGCCATCAGTGGCCTGGGACAGGGAATCACCGGGGAGCTGTTTTTT. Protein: CAISGLGQGITGELFF.

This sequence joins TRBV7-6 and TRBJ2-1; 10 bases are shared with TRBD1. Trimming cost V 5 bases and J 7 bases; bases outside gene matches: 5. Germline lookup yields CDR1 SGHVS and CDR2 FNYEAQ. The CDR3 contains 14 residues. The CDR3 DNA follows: TGTGCCAGCAGCCTAAGGACAGGGGGGAATGAGCAGTTCTTC. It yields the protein CASSLRTGGNEQFF.

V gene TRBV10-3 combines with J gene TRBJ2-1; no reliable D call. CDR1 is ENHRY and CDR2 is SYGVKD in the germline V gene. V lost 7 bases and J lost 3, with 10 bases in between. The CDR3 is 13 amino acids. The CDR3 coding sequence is TGTGCCATCACCTCGACGGTCTACAATGAGCAGTTCTTC. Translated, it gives CAITSTVYNEQFF.

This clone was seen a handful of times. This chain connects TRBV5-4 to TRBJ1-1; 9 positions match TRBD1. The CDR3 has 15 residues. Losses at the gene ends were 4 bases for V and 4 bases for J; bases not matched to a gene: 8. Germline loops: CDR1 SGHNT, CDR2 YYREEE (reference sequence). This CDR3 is CASSQFIQGATEAFF. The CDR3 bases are TGTGCCAGCAGCCAATTCATACAGGGGGCCACTGAAGCTTTCTTT.

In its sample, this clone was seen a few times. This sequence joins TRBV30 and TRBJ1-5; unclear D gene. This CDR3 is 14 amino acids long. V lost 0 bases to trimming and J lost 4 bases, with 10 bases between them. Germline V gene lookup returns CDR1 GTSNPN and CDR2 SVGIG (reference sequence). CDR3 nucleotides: TGTGCCTGGAGTGTACGGAAGAGAAATCAGCCCCAGCATTTT. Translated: CAWSVRKRNQPQHF.

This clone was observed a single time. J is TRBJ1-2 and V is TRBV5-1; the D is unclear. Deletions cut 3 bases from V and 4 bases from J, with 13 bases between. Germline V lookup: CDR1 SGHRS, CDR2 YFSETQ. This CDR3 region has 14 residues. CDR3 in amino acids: CASSSEEGAYGYTF. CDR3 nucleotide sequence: TGCGCCAGCAGCTCGGAAGAGGGAGCCTATGGCTACACCTTC.

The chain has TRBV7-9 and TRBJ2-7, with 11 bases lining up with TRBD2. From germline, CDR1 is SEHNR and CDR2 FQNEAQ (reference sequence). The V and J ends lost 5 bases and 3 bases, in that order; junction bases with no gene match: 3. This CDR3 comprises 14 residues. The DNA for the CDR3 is TGTGCCAGCAGCAGACTAGCGGGGATCTACGAGCAGTACTTC. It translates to CASSRLAGIYEQYF. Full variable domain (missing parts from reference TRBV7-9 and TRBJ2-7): DTGVSQNPRHKITKRGQNVTFRCDPISEHNRLYWYRQTLGQGPEFLTYFQNEAQLEKSRLLSDRFSAERPKGSFSTLEIQRTEQGDSAMYLCASSRLAGIYEQYFGPGTRLTVT.

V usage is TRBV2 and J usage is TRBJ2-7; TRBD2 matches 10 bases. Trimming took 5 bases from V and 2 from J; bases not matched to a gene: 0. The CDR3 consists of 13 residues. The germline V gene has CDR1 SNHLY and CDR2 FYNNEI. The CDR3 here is CASSTSGAYEQYF. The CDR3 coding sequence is TGTGCCAGCAGTACTAGCGGGGCCTACGAGCAGTACTTC. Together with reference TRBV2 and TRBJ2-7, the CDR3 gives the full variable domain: EPEVTQTPSHQVTQMGQEVILRCVPISNHLYFYWYRQILGQKVEFLVSFYNNEISEKSEIFDDQFSVERPDGSNFTLKIRSTKLEDSAMYFCASSTSGAYEQYFGPGTRLTVT.

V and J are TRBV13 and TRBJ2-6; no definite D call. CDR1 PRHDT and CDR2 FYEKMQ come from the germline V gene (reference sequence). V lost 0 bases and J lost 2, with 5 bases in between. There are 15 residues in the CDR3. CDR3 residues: CASSLGGTGANVLTF. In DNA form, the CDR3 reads TGTGCCAGCAGCTTAGGAGGGACTGGGGCCAACGTCCTGACTTTC.

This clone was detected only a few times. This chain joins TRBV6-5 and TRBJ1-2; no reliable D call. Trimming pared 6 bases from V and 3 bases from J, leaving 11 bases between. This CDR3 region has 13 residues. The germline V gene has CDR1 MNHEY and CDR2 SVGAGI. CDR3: CASRSVHHYGYTF. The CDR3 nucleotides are TGTGCCAGCAGATCGGTTCACCACTATGGCTACACCTTC.

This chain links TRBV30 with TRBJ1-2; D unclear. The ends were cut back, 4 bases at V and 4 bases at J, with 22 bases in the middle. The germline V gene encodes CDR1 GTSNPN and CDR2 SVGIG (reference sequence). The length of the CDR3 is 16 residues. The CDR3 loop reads CAWKDVVAYPTYGYTF. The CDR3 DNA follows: TGTGCCTGGAAAGACGTAGTGGCATATCCTACCTATGGCTACACCTTC.

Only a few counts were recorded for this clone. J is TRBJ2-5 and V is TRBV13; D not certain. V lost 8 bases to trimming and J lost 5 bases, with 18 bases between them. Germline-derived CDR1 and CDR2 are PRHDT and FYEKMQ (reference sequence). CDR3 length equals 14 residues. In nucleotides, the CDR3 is TGTGCCAGCCAGCCGGGTCTCTTCGGGGAGACCCAGTACTTC. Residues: CASQPGLFGETQYF.

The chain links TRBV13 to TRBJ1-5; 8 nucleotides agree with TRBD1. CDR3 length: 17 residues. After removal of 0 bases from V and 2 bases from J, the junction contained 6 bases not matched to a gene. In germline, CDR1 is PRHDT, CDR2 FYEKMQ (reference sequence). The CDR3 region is CASSLGRGREGNQPQHF. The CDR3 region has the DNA TGTGCCAGCAGCTTAGGCAGGGGGCGGGAGGGCAATCAGCCCCAGCATTTT. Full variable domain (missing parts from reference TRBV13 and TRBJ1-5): AAGVIQSPRHLIKEKRETATLKCYPIPRHDTVYWYQQGPGQDPQFLISFYEKMQSDKGSIPDRFSAQQFSDYHSELNMSSLELGDSALYFCASSLGRGREGNQPQHFGDGTRLSIL.

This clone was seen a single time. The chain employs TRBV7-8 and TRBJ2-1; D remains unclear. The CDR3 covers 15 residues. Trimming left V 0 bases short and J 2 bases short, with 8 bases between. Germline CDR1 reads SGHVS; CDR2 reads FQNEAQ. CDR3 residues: CASSLAGSAYNEQFF. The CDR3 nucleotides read TGTGCCAGCAGCTTAGCGGGCTCGGCCTACAATGAGCAGTTCTTC.

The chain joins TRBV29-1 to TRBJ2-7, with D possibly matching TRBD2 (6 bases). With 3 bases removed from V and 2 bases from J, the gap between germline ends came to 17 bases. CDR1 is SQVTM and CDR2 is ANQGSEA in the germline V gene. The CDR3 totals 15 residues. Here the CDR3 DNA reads TGCAGCGTTGACCGGAGGGTACTCGGCCCCTACGAGCAGTACTTC. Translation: CSVDRRVLGPYEQYF.